Below, one TCR beta chain is given with its context. Its antigen is as yet unknown. Unmatched junction bases numbered 6, after V lost 6 bases and J lost 1 base. CDR3 length: 15 amino acids. Germline CDR1 and CDR2: ENHRY and SYGVKD. This sample is drawn from a study of T-cell memory formation after mild COVID-19. Study-level findings and limits: CD4/CD8 balance held among clones contracting day 15 to 85, and later expanders leaned CD4+. The authors did not confirm SARS-CoV-2 specificity of second-wave clones peaking day 37. Pre-infection memory carried some responding clones, suggesting that cross-reactive memory joined.

TCRdb used MiXCR to reprocess the 5' RACE reads, holding one entry per CDR3 protein. The sample includes roughly 300,000 distinct CDR3 sequences, roughly 15% of them seen just once. This chain joins TRBV10-3 and TRBJ1-1; TRBD1 matches at 9 bases. This receptor was identified in a man between 18 and 29 years old who had mild COVID-19 (a few samples of this study predate the infection). Cell type and time point are not known. Material: PBMCs or a T cell subset sorted from them (not recorded which). The CDR3 DNA follows: TGTGCCATCAGCCGGGACAGGGTGGGGAACACTGAAGCTTTCTTT. Translating it yields CAISRDRVGNTEAFF.